This T cell receptor (beta chain) was documented in a study of T cell responses to AZD1222 COVID-19 vaccine. Whole-study findings and limits: Just a handful of people given AZD1222 tested seropositive at baseline.

With respect to this clone: Its antigen is unknown.

The CDR3 has 13 residues. The ends were cut back, 6 bases at V and 3 bases at J, with 11 bases in the middle. Libraries were prepared by immunoSEQ multiplex PCR; TCRdb keeps only in-frame clonotypes and omits some of them. Of some 180,000 clones listed, nearly 95% are singletons. The source was peripheral blood, collected 28 days after the second AZD1222 dose. The clonotype comes from an adult who received the AZD1222 COVID-19 vaccine. The J gene is TRBJ1-1, the V gene TRBV12-3 or TRBV12-4; no definite D call. The CDR3 sequence: CASSPHKDTEAFF. CDR3 sequence (DNA): TGTGCCAGCAGCCCCCACAAGGACACTGAAGCTTTCTTT.